One and the same sample provided the 29 T cell receptor beta chains below, sequenced in a study of CD8+CD57+ T cells in acquired aplastic anemia. Both TCR beta VDJ combination and CDR3 sequence profiling were carried out. Genomic DNA was the template for this profiling. TCRdb reprocessed the reads via MiXCR and lists one record per CDR3 protein. The data hold roughly 170,000 distinct CDR3 sequences, with around 60% observed a single time. Sequenced material: sorted CD4+, CD8+, or CD8+CD57+ T cells (not recorded which) from PBMCs. The receptors stem from a human donor in good health.

The J gene is TRBJ1-4, the V gene TRBV20-1, with 7 positions matching TRBD1. The V gene's germline CDR1 is DFQATT and CDR2 SNEGSKA (reference sequence). The CDR3 has 15 amino acids. V dropped 0 bases and J dropped 6; count of bases not matched to a gene: 7. CDR3 in amino acids: CSARDVTGDHEKLFF. In nucleotides, the CDR3 is TGCAGTGCTAGAGATGTTACAGGGGACCATGAAAAACTGTTTTTT.

In its sample, this clonotype was seen many times. Here the CDR3 DNA reads TGCGCCAGCAGGGGCTACAATGAGCAGTTCTTC. This gives the protein CASRGYNEQFF. The chain uses TRBV10-2 and TRBJ2-1; D remains unclear. Trimming shortened V by 6 bases and J by 3 bases, and 3 bases separated the two germline ends. This CDR3 comprises 11 residues. Germline values: CDR1 WSHSY, CDR2 SAAADI.

V usage is TRBV7-8 and J usage is TRBJ1-1; D is perhaps TRBD1 (6 bases). CDR1 and CDR2 (germline): SGHVS, FQNEAQ. The V and J ends lost 0 bases and 4 bases respectively, with 9 bases between them. The CDR3 extends over 14 amino acids. Here the CDR3 reads CASSLAQGPTEAFF. CDR3 bases: TGTGCCAGCAGCTTAGCACAGGGTCCCACTGAAGCTTTCTTT. Filled out from reference TRBV7-8 and TRBJ1-1, the complete variable domain reads GAGVSQSPRYKVAKRGQDVALRCDPISGHVSLFWYQQALGQGPEFLTYFQNEAQLDKSGLPSDRFFAERPEGSVSTLKIQRTQQEDSAVYLCASSLAQGPTEAFFGQGTRLTVV.

This clonotype was recorded a few times. The chain is built from TRBV10-1 and TRBJ2-7; the match to TRBD1 covers 10 bases. This CDR3 contains 15 residues. Germline lookup yields CDR1 WNHNN and CDR2 SYGVQD (reference sequence). V was clipped by 0 bases and J by 2 bases; unmatched bases: 1. The CDR3 sequence: CASSESGTGAYEQYF. The CDR3 region has the DNA TGCGCCAGCAGTGAGTCCGGGACAGGGGCCTACGAGCAGTACTTC.

The chain has TRBV7-9 and TRBJ1-1, with 8 bases aligning to TRBD1. V was clipped by 5 bases and J by 10 bases; unmatched bases: 12. The CDR3 totals 14 residues. CDR1 is SEHNR, CDR2 FQNEAQ, per germline (reference sequence). CDR3 amino acids: CASSHRTGIVGAFF. Written as DNA, the CDR3 is TGTGCCAGCAGCCACAGGACAGGGATAGTTGGAGCTTTCTTT. Looking up the rest from reference TRBV7-9 and TRBJ1-1 gives the full variable domain: DTGVSQNPRHKITKRGQNVTFRCDPISEHNRLYWYRQTLGQGPEFLTYFQNEAQLEKSRLLSDRFSAERPKGSFSTLEIQRTEQGDSAMYLCASSHRTGIVGAFFGQGTRLTVV.

The chain carries TRBV20-1 and TRBJ1-2; 8 bases match TRBD1. The CDR3 has 12 amino acids. Germline V gene data show CDR1 as DFQATT and CDR2 as SNEGSKA (reference sequence). V gave up 6 bases and J gave up 3 bases; unmatched junction bases: 3. The CDR3, as DNA: TGCAGTGCCATGACAGGGGACTATGGCTACACCTTC. Protein: CSAMTGDYGYTF.

The chain links TRBV7-9 to TRBJ2-3; 13 bases fit TRBD2. The CDR3 contains 19 residues. V shed 2 bases, J shed 2 bases, and the junction held 10 bases outside the gene matches. Germline CDR1 SEHNR, CDR2 FQNEAQ (reference sequence). The CDR3 loop reads CASSLNATSGGTYTDTQYF. The CDR3 region has the DNA TGTGCCAGCAGCTTAAACGCGACTAGCGGGGGGACCTACACAGATACGCAGTATTTT.

This clonotype was detected many times. The chain carries TRBV2 and TRBJ2-1; D possibly corresponds to TRBD2 (5 bases). The V and J ends lost 6 bases and 5 bases respectively, with 17 bases between them. Looked up from germline, CDR1 is SNHLY and CDR2 is FYNNEI. The CDR3 sequence is 15 residues long. CDR3 sequence reads: CASSATSGLHNEQFF. CDR3 in DNA: TGTGCCAGCAGCGCTACTAGTGGTCTACACAATGAGCAGTTCTTC.

On this clonotype: The junction departs from the called germline gene at one end, perhaps through a read error. The chain employs TRBV7-9 and TRBJ1-5; possible D gene TRBD1, 6 bases. The CDR3 is 16 amino acids. CDR1 and CDR2 from the germline V gene are SEHNR and FQNEAQ (reference sequence). The CDR3 nucleotides are TGTGCCACCAGCTCTGGGACAACCTCTGTCCCACAGCCCCAGCATTTT. It is translated as CATSSGTTSVPQPQHF.

Points on this clonotype: The junction differs from germline at one of its ends, possibly a read error. The V and J genes are TRBV7-9 and TRBJ1-6; 12 bases agree with TRBD1. Per the germline V gene, CDR1 is SEHNR and CDR2 is FQNEAQ (reference sequence). The CDR3 covers 17 residues. The CDR3 DNA is TGTGCCAGCAGCTTAGGACAGGGACAGGGGGCTGAATCACTCCTCCACTTT. It translates to CASSLGQGQGAESLLHF. Looking up the rest from reference TRBV7-9 and TRBJ1-6 gives the full variable domain: DTGVSQNPRHKITKRGQNVTFRCDPISEHNRLYWYRQTLGQGPEFLTYFQNEAQLEKSRLLSDRFSAERPKGSFSTLEIQRTEQGDSAMYLCASSLGQGQGAESLLHFGNGTRLTVT.

V gene TRBV7-6 combines with J gene TRBJ1-4; a possible D gene is TRBD1 (6 bases). V shed 5 bases and J shed 8 bases, with 18 bases lying between them. Germline values: CDR1 SGHVS, CDR2 FNYEAQ. There are 15 residues in the CDR3. CDR3 protein: CASSPRTALREKLFF. The CDR3 nucleotides read TGTGCCAGCAGCCCACGGACAGCACTGAGGGAAAAACTGTTTTTT.

The CDR3 reads CASGQGTDTQYF. The CDR3 DNA is TGTGCCTCCGGACAGGGCACAGATACGCAGTATTTT. This chain uses TRBV10-3 with TRBJ2-3; 7 nucleotides agree with TRBD1. The CDR3 runs 12 residues. CDR1 ENHRY and CDR2 SYGVKD come from the germline V gene. The junction had 3 bases not matched to a gene; V was cut back by 11 bases and J by 1 base.

The chain joins TRBV10-3 to TRBJ1-6; D is unresolved. V lost 2 bases to trimming and J lost 8 bases, with 16 bases between them. Germline CDR1 and CDR2: ENHRY and SYGVKD. The CDR3 spans 16 residues. Written as DNA, the CDR3 is TGTGCCATCAGTGAGGTAGCGGGATACACGCATTCACCCCTCCACTTT. Translation gives CAISEVAGYTHSPLHF.

The chain has TRBV9 and TRBJ2-1; D is ambiguous. The CDR3 runs to 13 residues. V shed 4 bases and J shed 4 bases, with 9 bases lying between them. Germline loops: CDR1 SGDLS, CDR2 YYNGEE. CDR3 amino acids: CASSPDQYNEQFF. The CDR3 coding sequence is TGTGCCAGCAGCCCGGACCAATACAATGAGCAGTTCTTC.

The chain recombines TRBV19 with TRBJ1-1; 8 bases line up with TRBD1. The CDR3 consists of 13 residues. V dropped 4 bases and J dropped 9; count of bases not matched to a gene: 7. Germline V gene data show CDR1 as LNHDA and CDR2 as SQIVND (reference sequence). The CDR3 protein is CASSNTGGRKAFF. DNA of the CDR3: TGTGCCAGTAGTAATACAGGGGGACGTAAAGCTTTCTTT.

This chain connects TRBV29-1 to TRBJ2-7; maybe TRBD1 (7 bases). Germline V gene lookup returns CDR1 SQVTM and CDR2 ANQGSEA. The CDR3 covers 13 residues. The germline V and J ends were trimmed by 0 bases and 7 bases, with 13 bases remaining between them. The CDR3: CSVEEEGAREQYF. The CDR3 DNA follows: TGCAGCGTTGAAGAGGAGGGGGCGAGAGAGCAGTACTTC.

CDR3 in amino acids: CASGSRSTEQYF. Written as DNA, the CDR3 is TGTGCTAGTGGTTCGAGATCAACAGAGCAGTACTTC. The genes are TRBV12-5 and TRBJ2-7; D is uncertain. Germline lookup yields CDR1 LGHNT and CDR2 FRNRAP. V was clipped by 4 bases and J by 7 bases, with 11 bases between them. This CDR3 has 12 amino acids.

V and J are TRBV7-2 and TRBJ1-1; 8 bases are shared with TRBD1. This CDR3 spans 12 amino acids. Trimming at V came to 3 bases and at J to 12 bases, leaving 6 bases not matched to a gene. In germline, CDR1 is SGHTA, CDR2 FQGNSA. This CDR3 reads CASSLDGTGSFF. In DNA form, the CDR3 reads TGTGCCAGCAGCTTGGACGGGACAGGTTCTTTCTTT.

This rearrangement joins TRBV29-1 to TRBJ2-2; D is unclear. The germline V and J ends were trimmed by 4 bases and 7 bases, with 7 bases remaining between them. This CDR3 is built from 11 residues. Germline V gene sequence: CDR1 SQVTM, CDR2 ANQGSEA. This CDR3 is CSVVRNGELFF. The CDR3 DNA is TGCAGCGTTGTTCGGAACGGGGAGCTGTTTTTT.

This clonotype was observed at least ten times. V and J are TRBV7-9 and TRBJ1-4; possible D gene TRBD1, 6 bases. This CDR3 spans 12 amino acids. Germline V gives CDR1 SEHNR, CDR2 FQNEAQ (reference sequence). V gave up 8 bases and J gave up 7 bases, with 11 bases separating them. The CDR3, as DNA: TGTGCCAGCGGAACAGGGTTTGAAAAACTGTTTTTT. The encoded protein is CASGTGFEKLFF.

J is TRBJ2-6 and V is TRBV24-1; D uncertain. Germline loops: CDR1 KGHDR, CDR2 SFDVKD. The CDR3 sequence is 15 residues long. Trimming pared 5 bases from V and 1 base from J, leaving 8 bases between. The CDR3 region is CATSVKSSGANVLTF. For the CDR3, the DNA is TGTGCCACCAGTGTAAAAAGTTCTGGGGCCAACGTCCTGACTTTC.

The chain combines TRBV29-1 with TRBJ1-5; 9 bases are a match to TRBD1. V lost 0 bases to trimming and J lost 7 bases; unmatched junction nucleotides: 4. The length of the CDR3 is 14 residues. The germline gives CDR1 SQVTM, CDR2 ANQGSEA. The CDR3 DNA follows: TGCAGCGTTGAAGAGGGGGGACAGGGACAGCCCCAGCATTTT. Translated, it gives CSVEEGGQGQPQHF. Together with reference TRBV29-1 and TRBJ1-5, the CDR3 gives the full variable domain: SAVISQKPSRDICQRGTSLTIQCQVDSQVTMMFWYRQQPGQSLTLIATANQGSEATYESGFVIDKFPISRPNLTFSTLTVSNMSPEDSSIYLCSVEEGGQGQPQHFGDGTRLSIL.

As for this clonotype: At one end, the junction sequence differs from germline, possibly due to a read error. This sequence joins TRBV7-3 and TRBJ2-7; D is unclear. The CDR3 extends over 13 amino acids. Germline values: CDR1 SGHTA, CDR2 FQGTGA. The CDR3 loop reads CASSLSRSSEQYF. As DNA, the CDR3 is TGTGCCAGCAGCTTATCCCGGTCCTCCGAGCAGTACTTC.

This chain links TRBV20-1 with TRBJ2-3; 7 bases align to TRBD2. Trimming removed 3 bases from V and 2 bases from J; junction bases left unmatched: 11. CDR3 length: 16 amino acids. From germline, CDR1 is DFQATT and CDR2 SNEGSKA (reference sequence). The CDR3 DNA sequence: TGCAGTGCTAGCGGCGGGAGCGTTACGATCACAGATACGCAGTATTTT. This gives the protein CSASGGSVTITDTQYF.

The chain uses TRBV5-1 and TRBJ2-7, with D uncertain. V lost 0 bases and J lost 5, with 6 bases in between. The length of the CDR3 is 12 residues. Germline V gene sequence: CDR1 SGHRS, CDR2 YFSETQ. The CDR3 nucleotides read TGCGCCAGCAGCTTGGCCGTGGACGAGCAGTACTTC. Protein product: CASSLAVDEQYF.

This clonotype was observed at least ten times. The rearrangement links TRBV5-5 to TRBJ1-5, with D tentatively TRBD1 (6 bases). CDR3 length equals 15 residues. Per germline, CDR1 SGHKS and CDR2 YYEKEE (reference sequence). The ends were cut back, 4 bases at V and 8 bases at J, with 19 bases in the middle. In DNA form, the CDR3 reads TGTGCCAGCAGCCGGTGGGGGCCAGGGACGGAGCCCCAGCATTTT. This sequence encodes CASSRWGPGTEPQHF.

V and J are TRBV12-3 or TRBV12-4 and TRBJ1-1, with TRBD1 identical over 7 bases. The ends lost 3 bases at V and 7 bases at J; junction bases unmatched: 23. This CDR3 spans 19 amino acids. CDR3 amino acids: CASSFLATWDRPEYNEAFF. In DNA form, the CDR3 reads TGTGCCAGCAGTTTTTTGGCCACTTGGGACAGACCCGAATACAATGAAGCTTTCTTT.

This clonotype was detected many times. V is TRBV10-2 and J is TRBJ2-1, with TRBD2 as a possible D gene (5 bases). Trimming pared 5 bases from V and 1 base from J, leaving 18 bases between. The CDR3 loop spans 17 amino acids. CDR1 WSHSY and CDR2 SAAADI come from the germline V gene. CDR3 sequence reads: CASSSRLGSGSYNEQFF. In nucleotides, the CDR3 is TGCGCCAGCAGTTCAAGGCTTGGGAGCGGTTCCTACAATGAGCAGTTCTTC.

V gene TRBV19 combines with J gene TRBJ1-5, with D possibly matching TRBD1 (5 bases). The CDR3 sequence is 12 residues long. V dropped 7 bases and J dropped 6 bases, with 10 bases sitting between them. The germline gives CDR1 LNHDA, CDR2 SQIVND (reference sequence). The CDR3 nucleotides are TGTGCCAGTAATGGCGGGACTCAGCCCCAGCATTTT. Translating it yields CASNGGTQPQHF.